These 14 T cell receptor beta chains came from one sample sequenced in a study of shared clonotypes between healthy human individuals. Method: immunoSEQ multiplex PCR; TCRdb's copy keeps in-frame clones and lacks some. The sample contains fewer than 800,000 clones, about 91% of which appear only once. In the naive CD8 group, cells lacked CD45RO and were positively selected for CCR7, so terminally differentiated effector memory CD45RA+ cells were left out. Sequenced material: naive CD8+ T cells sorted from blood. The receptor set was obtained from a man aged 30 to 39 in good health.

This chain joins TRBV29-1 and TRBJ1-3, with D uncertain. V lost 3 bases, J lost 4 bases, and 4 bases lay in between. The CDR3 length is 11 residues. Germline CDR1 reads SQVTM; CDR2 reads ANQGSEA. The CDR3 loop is CSVEIGNTIYF. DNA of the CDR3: TGCAGCGTTGAGATCGGAAACACCATATATTTT.

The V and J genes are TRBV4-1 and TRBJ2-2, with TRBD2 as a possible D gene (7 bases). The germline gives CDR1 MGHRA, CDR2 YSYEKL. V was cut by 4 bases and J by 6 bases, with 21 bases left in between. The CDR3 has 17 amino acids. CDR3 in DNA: TGCGCCAGCAGCCCAGAGGGAGGGGGTTTGTGGCCCGGGGAGCTGTTTTTT. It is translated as CASSPEGGGLWPGELFF.

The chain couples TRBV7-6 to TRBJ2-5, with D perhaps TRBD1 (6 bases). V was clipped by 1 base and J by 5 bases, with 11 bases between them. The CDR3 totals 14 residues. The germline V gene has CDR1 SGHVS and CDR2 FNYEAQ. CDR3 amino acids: CASSLGRGLETQYF. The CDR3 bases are TGTGCCAGCAGCTTAGGAAGGGGGTTGGAGACCCAGTACTTC.

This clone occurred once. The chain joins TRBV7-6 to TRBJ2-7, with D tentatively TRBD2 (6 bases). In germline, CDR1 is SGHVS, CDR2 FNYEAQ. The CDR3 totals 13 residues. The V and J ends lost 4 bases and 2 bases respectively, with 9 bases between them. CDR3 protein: CASSSTRAYEQYF. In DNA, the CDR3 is TGTGCCAGCAGCTCGACTAGGGCCTACGAGCAGTACTTC.

The CDR3 here is CASTTGGTGVSSEQFF. Here the CDR3 DNA reads TGTGCCAGCACTACAGGGGGGACAGGGGTTTCGTCTGAGCAGTTCTTC. The chain has TRBV27 and TRBJ2-1, with TRBD1 matching 10 bases. Germline assignment: CDR1 MNHEY and CDR2 SMNVEV (reference sequence). V lost 7 bases and J lost 9; bases outside the gene matches: 15. This CDR3 is 16 amino acids long.

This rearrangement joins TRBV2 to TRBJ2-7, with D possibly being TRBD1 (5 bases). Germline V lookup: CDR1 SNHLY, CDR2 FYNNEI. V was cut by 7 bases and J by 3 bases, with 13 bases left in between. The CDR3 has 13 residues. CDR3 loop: CASIAARDYEQYF. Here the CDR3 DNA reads TGTGCCAGCATTGCTGCCAGGGACTACGAGCAGTACTTC.

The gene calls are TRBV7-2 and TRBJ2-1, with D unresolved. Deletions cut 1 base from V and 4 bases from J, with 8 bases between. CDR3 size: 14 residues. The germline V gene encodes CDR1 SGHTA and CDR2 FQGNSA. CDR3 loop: CASSLEAGYNEQFF. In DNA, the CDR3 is TGTGCCAGCAGCTTAGAGGCCGGGTACAATGAGCAGTTCTTC. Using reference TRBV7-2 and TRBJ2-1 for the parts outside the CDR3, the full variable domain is GAGVSQSPSNKVTEKGKDVELRCDPISGHTALYWYRQSLGQGLEFLIYFQGNSAPDKSGLPSDRFSAERTGGSVSTLTIQRTQQEDSAVYLCASSLEAGYNEQFFGPGTRLTVL.

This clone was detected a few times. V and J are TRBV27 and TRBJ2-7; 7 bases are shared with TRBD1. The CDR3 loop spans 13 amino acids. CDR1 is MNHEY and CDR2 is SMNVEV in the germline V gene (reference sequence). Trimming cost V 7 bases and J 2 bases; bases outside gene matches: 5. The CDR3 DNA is TGTGCCAGCAAAACGGGACAGCCCTACGAGCAGTACTTC. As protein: CASKTGQPYEQYF.

The CDR3 DNA follows: TGTGCCAGCAGTCCAAACGACAGGAAAGAAAAACTGTTTTTT. It yields the protein CASSPNDRKEKLFF. The chain recombines TRBV27 with TRBJ1-4, with a possible D match to TRBD1 (6 bases). The germline V gene encodes CDR1 MNHEY and CDR2 SMNVEV (reference sequence). The CDR3 loop spans 14 amino acids. Between the trimmed V and J ends, which lost 5 bases and 8 bases, there was a span of 15 bases.

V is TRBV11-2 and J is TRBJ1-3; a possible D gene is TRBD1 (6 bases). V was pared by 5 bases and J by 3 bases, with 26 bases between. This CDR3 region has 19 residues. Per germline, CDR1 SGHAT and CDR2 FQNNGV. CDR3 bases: TGTGCCAGCAGCCCGCACCCCGGTCCGCCGGGGGCTATTGGAAACACCATATATTTT. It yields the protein CASSPHPGPPGAIGNTIYF.

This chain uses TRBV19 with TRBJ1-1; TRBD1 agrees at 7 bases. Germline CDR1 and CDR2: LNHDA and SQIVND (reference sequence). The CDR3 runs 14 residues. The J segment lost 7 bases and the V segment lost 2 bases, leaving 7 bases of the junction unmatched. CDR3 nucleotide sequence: TGTGCCAGTAGTATAATGGGTTCAGGGGGTGAAGCTTTCTTT. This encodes CASSIMGSGGEAFF.

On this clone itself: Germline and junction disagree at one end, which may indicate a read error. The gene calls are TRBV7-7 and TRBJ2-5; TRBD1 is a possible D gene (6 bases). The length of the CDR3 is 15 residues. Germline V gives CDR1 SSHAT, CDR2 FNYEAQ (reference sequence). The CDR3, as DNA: TGTGCTAGCAGCCCGAGTGCAGGGGAACGAGAGACCCAGTACTTC. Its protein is CASSPSAGERETQYF.

The CDR3 DNA is TGTGCCAGCAGCTCACCCGAACTAGCGGCTCAAGAGACCCAGTACTTC. This encodes CASSSPELAAQETQYF. This chain joins TRBV11-2 and TRBJ2-5; the match to TRBD2 covers 8 bases. This CDR3 contains 16 residues. The germline CDR1 and CDR2 sequences are SGHAT and FQNNGV. V lost 4 bases to trimming and J lost 2 bases; unmatched junction nucleotides: 9.

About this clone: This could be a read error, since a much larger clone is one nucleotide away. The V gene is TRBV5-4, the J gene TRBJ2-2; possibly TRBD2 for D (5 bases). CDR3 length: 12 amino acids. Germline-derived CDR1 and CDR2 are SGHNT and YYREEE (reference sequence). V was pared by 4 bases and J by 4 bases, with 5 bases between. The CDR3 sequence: CASSEGTGELFF. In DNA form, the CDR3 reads TGTGCCAGCAGCGAGGGCACCGGGGAGCTGTTTTTT.